This TCR beta chain is drawn from a study of cytomegalovirus exposure and HLA in healthy donors. On the study more broadly: A prior analysis found about 120 million unique TCR beta sequences from 150 million to 200 million T cells. Caucasian-associated ancestry cluster membership applied to about four fifths of some 400 genotyped donors. Points from the study as a whole: Presence/absence analyses supposed approximately even sequencing depth among donors. Reportedly, diagnosis of cytomegalovirus status by the classifier showed high specificity and sensitivity.

13 Jbeta primers and 60 Vbeta primers were used for the PCR. Clones were read by immunoSEQ multiplex PCR, and TCRdb kept only the in-frame ones, dropping some. The data contain 150,000 to 180,000 clones, roughly four fifths of them singletons. About this clone itself: Antigen specificity is unknown.

After removal of 5 bases from V and 4 bases from J, the junction contained 6 bases not matched to a gene. The V gene's germline CDR1 is MNHNS and CDR2 SASEGT. CDR3 size: 14 residues. This clonotype originated in a man between 18 and 29 years old in good health and CMV-seronegative. The rearrangement links TRBV6-1 to TRBJ1-2, with 8 bases aligning to TRBD1. Sequenced input: PBMCs. Here the CDR3 reads CASSLDREVYGYTF. CDR3 coding DNA: TGTGCCAGCAGTTTGGACAGGGAGGTCTATGGCTACACCTTC.